These 26 T cell receptor beta chains were all obtained from the same sample, sequenced in a study of T cell responses to AZD1222 COVID-19 vaccine. Method: immunoSEQ multiplex PCR; TCRdb's copy keeps in-frame clones and lacks some. The sample has 95,000 to 110,000 clones, roughly 90% seen once. The specimen comprised peripheral blood, sampled on day 0 of AZD1222 vaccination. These receptors were collected from an adult in good health.

The chain is built from TRBV4-2 and TRBJ2-7, with 10 bases identical to TRBD2. CDR1 is LGHNA and CDR2 is YNFKEQ in the germline V gene. V was clipped by 3 bases and J by 1 base; unmatched bases: 9. The CDR3 covers 17 residues. CDR3 amino acids: CASSHGPGTSESYEQYF. CDR3 DNA: TGTGCCAGCAGCCACGGACCCGGGACTAGCGAGTCCTACGAGCAGTACTTC.

This sequence joins TRBV7-9 and TRBJ1-1, with a possible D match to TRBD1 (6 bases). CDR1 is SEHNR and CDR2 is FQNEAQ in the germline V gene (reference sequence). The germline V and J ends were trimmed by 5 bases and 4 bases, with 14 bases remaining between them. This CDR3 spans 14 amino acids. The CDR3 nucleotides read TGTGCCAGCAGCCATACGTCCAGGGGCACTGAAGCTTTCTTT. Translating it yields CASSHTSRGTEAFF.

The gene calls are TRBV27 and TRBJ2-1, with 9 bases matching TRBD2. The germline CDR1 and CDR2 sequences are MNHEY and SMNVEV (reference sequence). This CDR3 is built from 16 residues. Trimming at V came to 5 bases and at J to 14 bases, leaving 19 bases not matched to a gene. CDR3 protein: CASSTTLAGVGVGKFF. DNA for the CDR3: TGTGCCAGCAGTACAACCTTAGCGGGAGTTGGGGTGGGTAAGTTCTTC.

The V gene is TRBV5-1, the J gene TRBJ1-2; 7 nucleotides align to TRBD1. The V gene end was trimmed by 4 bases and the J gene end by 6 bases; junction bases not matched to a gene: 6. Germline V gives CDR1 SGHRS, CDR2 YFSETQ. The CDR3 contains 13 residues. In DNA form, the CDR3 reads TGCGCCAGCAGCACGGGACAGCTAGATGGCTACACCTTC. Translation: CASSTGQLDGYTF.

This clone was detected only once. The CDR3 is CASSSDNSYEQYF. CDR3 coding DNA: TGCGCCAGCAGCTCGGACAACTCCTACGAGCAGTACTTC. This chain connects TRBV5-1 to TRBJ2-7, with a possible D match to TRBD1 (5 bases). With 3 bases removed from V and 0 bases from J, the gap between germline ends came to 7 bases. Germline CDR1 SGHRS, CDR2 YFSETQ. The CDR3 consists of 13 residues.

The chain has TRBV5-1 and TRBJ1-1; D call uncertain. Trimming pared 5 bases from V and 0 bases from J, leaving 8 bases between. The CDR3 runs to 13 residues. CDR1 and CDR2 (germline): SGHRS, YFSETQ. The chain's CDR3 is CASRGGLNTEAFF. CDR3 DNA: TGCGCCAGCAGGGGCGGCCTGAACACTGAAGCTTTCTTT.

J is TRBJ2-1 and V is TRBV4-1; either TRBD1 or TRBD2 may fit D (5 bases each). The CDR3 totals 15 residues. Trimming stripped 5 bases from V and 9 bases from J, with 20 bases between. Per the germline V gene, CDR1 is MGHRA and CDR2 is YSYEKL. The CDR3: CASSIRDPLTVEQFF. CDR3 nucleotides: TGCGCCAGCAGCATCCGGGACCCCCTGACGGTTGAGCAGTTCTTC.

This sequence joins TRBV28 and TRBJ1-2; unclear D gene. Germline V gene lookup returns CDR1 MDHEN and CDR2 SYDVKM. The length of the CDR3 is 11 residues. V was pared by 9 bases and J by 5 bases, with 10 bases between. This CDR3 is CASSGLYGYTF. In DNA form, the CDR3 reads TGTGCCAGTTCCGGACTTTATGGCTACACCTTC.

The V call is TRBV6-4, the J call TRBJ2-1; the D is unclear. CDR1 is MRHNA and CDR2 is SNTAGT in the germline V gene. The CDR3 extends over 15 amino acids. The V gene lost 4 bases and the J gene lost 3 bases, with 13 bases spanning the gap. The CDR3 loop reads CASSASGQDYNEQFF. The CDR3 coding sequence is TGTGCCAGCAGTGCATCAGGCCAGGACTACAATGAGCAGTTCTTC.

This rearrangement joins TRBV11-1 to TRBJ2-3; D is unresolved. Trimming cost V 1 base and J 0 bases, with 11 bases left between them. This CDR3 spans 16 amino acids. Looked up from germline, CDR1 is SGHAT and CDR2 is FQDESV (reference sequence). The CDR3 DNA reads TGTGCCAGCAGCTTAGGCTTTAGCCCTAGCACAGATACGCAGTATTTT. It codes for CASSLGFSPSTDTQYF.

V usage is TRBV5-1 and J usage is TRBJ2-3; 7 positions match TRBD2. The V gene's germline CDR1 is SGHRS and CDR2 YFSETQ. V lost 4 bases, J lost 1 base, and 15 bases stayed unmatched. There are 18 residues in the CDR3. In DNA form, the CDR3 reads TGCGCCAGCAGCCCCGGCCTGTCGGCGCTAGCGGGCACAGATACGCAGTATTTT. Translation gives CASSPGLSALAGTDTQYF. The full variable domain, rest sourced from reference TRBV5-1 and TRBJ2-3, is KAGVTQTPRYLIKTRGQQVTLSCSPISGHRSVSWYQQTPGQGLQFLFEYFSETQRNKGNFPGRFSGRQFSNSRSEMNVSTLELGDSALYLCASSPGLSALAGTDTQYFGPGTRLTVL.

This clone was detected only a few times. V and J are TRBV5-1 and TRBJ1-2; 7 nucleotides align to TRBD1. Per the germline V gene, CDR1 is SGHRS and CDR2 is YFSETQ. Unmatched junction bases numbered 8, after V lost 2 bases and J lost 4 bases. The CDR3 covers 15 residues. CDR3 loop: CASSFTTGNSYGYTF. In nucleotides, the CDR3 is TGCGCCAGCAGCTTTACGACAGGGAACAGCTATGGCTACACCTTC.

J is TRBJ2-7 and V is TRBV28, with D perhaps TRBD1 (5 bases). Germline V gene sequence: CDR1 MDHEN, CDR2 SYDVKM. Trimming stripped 2 bases from V and 6 bases from J, with 11 bases between. The CDR3 covers 13 residues. CDR3 amino acids: CASSLRSRAEQYF. CDR3 bases: TGTGCCAGCAGTTTACGGTCCAGGGCCGAGCAGTACTTC.

The chain recombines TRBV4-1 with TRBJ2-6; 8 bases are a match to TRBD1. J lost 0 bases, V lost 4 bases, and 11 bases had no gene match. The CDR3 totals 19 residues. From germline, CDR1 is MGHRA and CDR2 YSYEKL. CDR3 residues: CASSPLDRAASSGANVLTF. In nucleotides, the CDR3 is TGCGCCAGCAGCCCCCTGGACAGGGCGGCGAGCTCTGGGGCCAACGTCCTGACTTTC.

The V gene is TRBV7-2, the J gene TRBJ2-2; D unresolved. V lost 5 bases to trimming and J lost 4 bases, with 11 bases between them. Germline loops: CDR1 SGHTA, CDR2 FQGNSA. The CDR3 spans 14 residues. CDR3 sequence (DNA): TGTGCCAGCAGCGGTGATCCGCTCACCGGGGAGCTGTTTTTT. The encoded protein is CASSGDPLTGELFF. Supplemented by reference TRBV7-2 and TRBJ2-2, the full variable domain reads GAGVSQSPSNKVTEKGKDVELRCDPISGHTALYWYRQSLGQGLEFLIYFQGNSAPDKSGLPSDRFSAERTGGSVSTLTIQRTQQEDSAVYLCASSGDPLTGELFFGEGSRLTVL.

This sequence joins TRBV10-2 and TRBJ1-2, with 9 bases fitting TRBD1. V was clipped by 9 bases and J by 10 bases; unmatched bases: 9. Germline V gene lookup returns CDR1 WSHSY and CDR2 SAAADI. The CDR3 length is 12 residues. The CDR3 sequence: CASGFRTGDYTF. For the CDR3, the DNA is TGCGCCAGTGGGTTCAGGACAGGGGACTACACCTTC.

Written as DNA, the CDR3 is TGTGCCAGCAGCCCCCGACGGACCCCCGATACGCAGTATTTT. Its translation is CASSPRRTPDTQYF. The V and J genes are TRBV27 and TRBJ2-3; D uncertain. The CDR3 spans 14 residues. Per germline, CDR1 MNHEY and CDR2 SMNVEV (reference sequence). Trimming shortened V by 6 bases and J by 6 bases, and 16 bases separated the two germline ends.

This chain uses TRBV7-2 with TRBJ2-5; D assignment may be TRBD1 or TRBD2 (5 bases each). Germline CDR1 and CDR2: SGHTA and FQGNSA. Trimming removed 0 bases from V and 2 bases from J, with 13 bases in between. CDR3 length: 16 residues. The CDR3 nucleotides are TGTGCCAGCAGCTTAGCGGGGACGGCACCTCAAGAGACCCAGTACTTC. This encodes CASSLAGTAPQETQYF.

The DNA of the CDR3 is TGTGCCAGCCGCCCGGTTAGCACAGATACGCAGTATTTT. This codes for CASRPVSTDTQYF. The chain employs TRBV27 and TRBJ2-3; D ambiguous. There are 13 residues in the CDR3. The V and J ends lost 8 bases and 0 bases respectively, with 9 bases between them. CDR1 MNHEY and CDR2 SMNVEV come from the germline V gene (reference sequence).

V and J are TRBV6-2 or TRBV6-3 and TRBJ1-5; 8 bases are shared with TRBD1. The CDR3 is 16 amino acids. The junction had 6 bases not matched to a gene; V was cut back by 3 bases and J by 2 bases. Per germline, CDR1 MNHEY and CDR2 SVGEGT. The CDR3 protein is CASSYYQGAGNQPQHF. CDR3 bases: TGTGCCAGCAGTTATTATCAGGGGGCGGGCAATCAGCCCCAGCATTTT.

The chain joins TRBV7-9 to TRBJ2-7, with TRBD2 matching 11 bases. Per germline, CDR1 SEHNR and CDR2 FQNEAQ (reference sequence). CDR3 size: 18 residues. The J segment lost 0 bases and the V segment lost 5 bases, leaving 12 bases of the junction unmatched. The CDR3 protein is CASSRGELAGVYSYEQYF. The DNA for the CDR3 is TGTGCCAGCAGCCGGGGCGAACTAGCGGGAGTTTACTCCTACGAGCAGTACTTC.

The genes are TRBV29-1 and TRBJ1-1; maybe TRBD1 (6 bases). The CDR3 runs to 14 residues. Trimming took off 4 bases at V and 8 bases at J, with 20 bases between the two ends. Germline V gene lookup returns CDR1 SQVTM and CDR2 ANQGSEA. The CDR3 bases are TGCAGCGTTGGCCCCGGACAGTCTCTTATAGAAGCTTTCTTT. Translation: CSVGPGQSLIEAFF.

The chain employs TRBV24-1 and TRBJ1-1; D is possibly TRBD1 (5 bases). Germline-derived CDR1 and CDR2 are KGHDR and SFDVKD. The CDR3 consists of 13 residues. V gave up 4 bases and J gave up 7 bases, with 12 bases separating them. This chain's CDR3 is CATSDPGGSEAFF. The CDR3 DNA sequence: TGTGCCACCAGTGACCCTGGGGGGAGTGAAGCTTTCTTT.

V is TRBV30 and J is TRBJ1-3; possibly TRBD1 for D (5 bases). Germline assignment: CDR1 GTSNPN and CDR2 SVGIG (reference sequence). This CDR3 comprises 14 residues. V was pared by 0 bases and J by 1 base, with 7 bases between. The CDR3 is CAWSVGVSGNTIYF. CDR3 DNA: TGTGCCTGGAGTGTAGGGGTATCTGGAAACACCATATATTTT.

The chain combines TRBV28 with TRBJ1-2, with D unresolved. Looked up from germline, CDR1 is MDHEN and CDR2 is SYDVKM. V lost 1 base, J lost 4 bases, and 10 bases lay in between. This CDR3 region has 14 residues. CDR3: CASSLLDPTYGYTF. CDR3 coding DNA: TGTGCCAGCAGTTTATTGGACCCCACCTATGGCTACACCTTC.

The rearrangement uses TRBV30 and TRBJ2-7, with unresolved D. Germline V CDR1 and CDR2: GTSNPN, SVGIG (reference sequence). The CDR3 runs to 13 residues. The V end lost 0 bases, the J end lost 0 bases, and 6 bases lay between the germline ends. In nucleotides, the CDR3 is TGTGCCTGGAGTGTAGGAACCTCCTACGAGCAGTACTTC. Translated, it gives CAWSVGTSYEQYF.